This TCR beta chain was recovered during a study of blood T cells in healthy people across ages. The sample holds many counts of this clonotype. A second PCR, run for about 7 to 12 cycles, used a sample-barcoded 5' primer plus a J-beta primer mix. Each CDR3 protein is one row after TCRdb ran MiXCR on the 5' RACE reads. The sample carries around 850,000 distinct CDR3 sequences, 35% to 40% recorded once. This receptor was obtained from a man aged 18 to 30 in good health. The sequenced material came from blood.

The CDR3 nucleotides read TGTGCCAGCAGTCCCGGGACCGGCGGTGAAAAACTGTTTTTT. This codes for CASSPGTGGEKLFF. The J gene is TRBJ1-4, the V gene TRBV12-3 or TRBV12-4, with D possibly being TRBD1 (5 bases). Trimming stripped 5 bases from V and 7 bases from J, with 14 bases between. The CDR3 contains 14 residues.